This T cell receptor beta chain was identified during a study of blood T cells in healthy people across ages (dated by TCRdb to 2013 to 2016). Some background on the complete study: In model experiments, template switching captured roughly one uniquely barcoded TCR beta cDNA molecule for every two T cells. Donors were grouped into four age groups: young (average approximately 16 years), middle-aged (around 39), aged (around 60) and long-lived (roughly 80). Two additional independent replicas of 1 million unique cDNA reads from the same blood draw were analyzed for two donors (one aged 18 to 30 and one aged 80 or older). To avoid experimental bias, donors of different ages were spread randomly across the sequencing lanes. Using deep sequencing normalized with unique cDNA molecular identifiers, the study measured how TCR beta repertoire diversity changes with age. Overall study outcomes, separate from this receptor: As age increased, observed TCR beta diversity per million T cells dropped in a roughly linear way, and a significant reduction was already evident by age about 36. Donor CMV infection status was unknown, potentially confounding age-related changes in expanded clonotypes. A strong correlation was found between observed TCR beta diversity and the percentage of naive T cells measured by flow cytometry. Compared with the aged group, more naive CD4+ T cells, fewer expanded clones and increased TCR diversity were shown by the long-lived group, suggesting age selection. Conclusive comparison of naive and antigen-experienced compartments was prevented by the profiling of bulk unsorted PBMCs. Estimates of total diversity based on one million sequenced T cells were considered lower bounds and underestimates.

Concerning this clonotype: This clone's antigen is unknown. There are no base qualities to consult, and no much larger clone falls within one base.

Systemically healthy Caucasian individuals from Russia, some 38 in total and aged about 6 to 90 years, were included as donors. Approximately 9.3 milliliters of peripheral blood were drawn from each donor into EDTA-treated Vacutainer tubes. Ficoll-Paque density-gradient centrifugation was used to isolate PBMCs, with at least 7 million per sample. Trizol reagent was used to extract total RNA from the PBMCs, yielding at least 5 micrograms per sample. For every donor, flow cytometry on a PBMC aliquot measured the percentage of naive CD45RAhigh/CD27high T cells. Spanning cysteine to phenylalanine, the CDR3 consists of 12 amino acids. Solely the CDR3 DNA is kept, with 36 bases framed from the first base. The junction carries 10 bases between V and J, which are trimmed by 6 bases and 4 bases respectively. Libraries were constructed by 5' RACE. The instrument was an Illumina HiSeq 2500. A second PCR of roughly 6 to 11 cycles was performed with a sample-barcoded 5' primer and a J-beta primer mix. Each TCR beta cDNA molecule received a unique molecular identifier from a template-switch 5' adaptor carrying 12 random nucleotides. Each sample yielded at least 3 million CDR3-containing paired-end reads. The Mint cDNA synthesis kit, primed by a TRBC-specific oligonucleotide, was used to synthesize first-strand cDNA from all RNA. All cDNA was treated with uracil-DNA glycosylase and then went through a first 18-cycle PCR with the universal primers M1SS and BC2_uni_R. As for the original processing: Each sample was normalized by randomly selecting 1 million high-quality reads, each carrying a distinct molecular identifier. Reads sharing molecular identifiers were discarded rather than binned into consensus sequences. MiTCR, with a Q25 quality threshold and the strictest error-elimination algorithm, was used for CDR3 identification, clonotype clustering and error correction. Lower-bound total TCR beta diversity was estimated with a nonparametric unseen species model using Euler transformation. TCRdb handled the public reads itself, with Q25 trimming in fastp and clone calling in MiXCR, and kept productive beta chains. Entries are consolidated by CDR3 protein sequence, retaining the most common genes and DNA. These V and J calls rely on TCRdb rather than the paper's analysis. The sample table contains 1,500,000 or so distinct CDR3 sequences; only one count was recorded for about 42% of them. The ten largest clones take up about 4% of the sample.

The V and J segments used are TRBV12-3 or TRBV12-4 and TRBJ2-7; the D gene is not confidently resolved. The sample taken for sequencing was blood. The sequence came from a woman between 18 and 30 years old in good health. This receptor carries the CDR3 CASSPSWYEQYF. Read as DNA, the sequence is TGTGCCAGCAGCCCCTCATGGTACGAGCAGTACTTC.